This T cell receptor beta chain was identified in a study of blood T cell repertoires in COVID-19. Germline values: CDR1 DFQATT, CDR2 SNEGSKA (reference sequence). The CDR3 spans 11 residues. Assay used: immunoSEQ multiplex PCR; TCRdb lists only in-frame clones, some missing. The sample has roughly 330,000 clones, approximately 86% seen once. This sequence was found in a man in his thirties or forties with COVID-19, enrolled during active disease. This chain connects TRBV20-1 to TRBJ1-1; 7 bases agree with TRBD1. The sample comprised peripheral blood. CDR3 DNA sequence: TGCAGAGTCAGGGGGTACACTGAAGCTTTCTTT. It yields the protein CRVRGYTEAFF.